One and the same sample provided the 17 T cell receptor beta chains below, sequenced in a study of vaccination and CD4 T cells after COVID-19 (dated by TCRdb to 2022 to 2024). The treatment or condition label, read with the paper, signifies: roughly 10-day PBMC culture with coronavirus spike peptide pools or control peptides (ViraFEST assay). No cognate antigen is known for these TCRs. The method was PCR. The sequencer was an Illumina iSeq 100. DNA from cultured CD4+ T cells underwent TCR sequencing with the Oncomine TCR Beta short-read assay at the Johns Hopkins FTIC core. The public reads were reprocessed in TCRdb via fastp at Q25 and MiXCR, keeping in-frame beta chains. Each record represents a unique CDR3 protein, reported with the most common genes and DNA among its rows. The sample includes 20,000 to 25,000 distinct CDR3 sequences, with around two fifths observed a single time. The ten largest clones capture about a fifth of the sample.

Sequences were derived from CD4+ T cells from blood, cultured in vitro, sampled before SARS-CoV-2 vaccination. Every receptor here comes from a human donor who received a COVID-19 vaccine.

This clonotype was seen more than once but under ten times. The genes are TRBV27 and TRBJ1-1; TRBD1 aligns across 7 bases. This CDR3 contains 16 residues. Germline CDR1 MNHEY, CDR2 SMNVEV (reference sequence). The junction had 11 bases not matched to a gene; V was cut back by 6 bases and J by 1 base. The chain's CDR3 is CASSRLSGTANTEAFF. The CDR3, as DNA: TGTGCCAGCAGCCGACTATCCGGGACAGCGAACACTGAAGCTTTCTTT.

J is TRBJ1-6 and V is TRBV5-6, with 9 bases lining up with TRBD1. Germline assignment: CDR1 SGHDT and CDR2 YYEEEE. The CDR3 has 16 residues. V shed 4 bases and J 1 base; nucleotides not matched to a gene: 3. The CDR3 spells CASSRTGESYNSPLHF. Written as DNA, the CDR3 is TGTGCCAGCAGCCGGACAGGGGAATCCTATAATTCACCCCTCCACTTT. The whole variable domain, filled in from reference TRBV5-6 and TRBJ1-6, reads DAGVTQSPTHLIKTRGQQVTLRCSPKSGHDTVSWYQQALGQGPQFIFQYYEEEERQRGNFPDRFSGHQFPNYSSELNVNALLLGDSALYLCASSRTGESYNSPLHFGNGTRLTVT.

This clonotype was counted a few times. The chain links TRBV7-9 to TRBJ2-7; 13 bases are shared with TRBD2. CDR3 length equals 20 residues. Germline values: CDR1 SEHNR, CDR2 FQNEAQ (reference sequence). V dropped 5 bases and J dropped 7; count of bases not matched to a gene: 23. As DNA, the CDR3 is TGTGCCAGCAGCCGCCTTACCCCCGGGACTAGCGGGGCCCCTCCTGGGGAGCAGTACTTC. Its translation: CASSRLTPGTSGAPPGEQYF.

J is TRBJ2-7 and V is TRBV7-2, with 8 positions matching TRBD2. V lost 7 bases and J lost 1; bases outside the gene matches: 6. This CDR3 comprises 14 residues. Germline lookup yields CDR1 SGHTA and CDR2 FQGNSA. The CDR3 DNA reads TGTGCCAGCACCCCGGGGGGGGGGTCCTACGAGCAGTACTTC. Translating it yields CASTPGGGSYEQYF.

V gene TRBV6-5 combines with J gene TRBJ1-1; D uncertain. Germline V CDR1 and CDR2: MNHEY, SVGAGI. The CDR3 has 14 residues. Trimming removed 0 bases from V and 4 bases from J, with 9 bases in between. The CDR3 DNA reads TGTGCCAGCAGTTACTCTGGGATGAGCACTGAAGCTTTCTTT. This sequence encodes CASSYSGMSTEAFF.

A few counts support this clonotype. J is TRBJ1-5 and V is TRBV27; tentatively, D is TRBD1 (6 bases). This CDR3 comprises 14 residues. Germline V gene sequence: CDR1 MNHEY, CDR2 SMNVEV (reference sequence). Trimming took 2 bases from V and 7 from J, leaving 12 bases between them. CDR3 amino acids: CASSLRGSGQPQHF. For the CDR3, the DNA is TGTGCCAGCAGTTTAAGGGGGAGCGGCCAGCCCCAGCATTTT.

J is TRBJ1-1 and V is TRBV20-1; D is undetermined. Germline V gene lookup returns CDR1 DFQATT and CDR2 SNEGSKA (reference sequence). This CDR3 is 12 amino acids long. V was cut by 4 bases and J by 3 bases, with 9 bases left in between. The CDR3 coding sequence is TGCAGTGCTAACCGAGGAGACACTGAAGCTTTCTTT. It encodes CSANRGDTEAFF.

This chain links TRBV5-4 with TRBJ1-2, with TRBD1 matching 8 bases. Per germline, CDR1 SGHNT and CDR2 YYREEE (reference sequence). This CDR3 is 15 amino acids long. Germline trimming cut 0 bases from V and 6 bases from J; bases unmatched to any gene: 7. CDR3 sequence: CASSLERRTGNGYTF. The CDR3 DNA reads TGTGCCAGCAGCTTGGAGCGCCGGACAGGGAATGGCTACACCTTC.

The chain carries TRBV5-1 and TRBJ1-5; D remains unclear. CDR3 length: 14 residues. Germline V gene data show CDR1 as SGHRS and CDR2 as YFSETQ. V lost 0 bases to trimming and J lost 4 bases, with 8 bases between them. CDR3 loop: CASSLVGGNQPQHF. The CDR3 DNA is TGCGCCAGCAGCTTGGTGGGCGGAAATCAGCCCCAGCATTTT.

V gene TRBV9 combines with J gene TRBJ1-2; a weak D match, TRBD1 (6 bases). Germline CDR1 is SGDLS and CDR2 is YYNGEE. The CDR3 totals 13 residues. Trimming left V 4 bases short and J 5 bases short, with 12 bases between. CDR3 DNA: TGTGCCAGCAGCCCGGGGACACATTATGGCTACACCTTC. It yields the protein CASSPGTHYGYTF.

This clonotype was picked up a small number of times. This sequence joins TRBV7-9 and TRBJ2-5, with a possible D match to TRBD1 (7 bases). Germline V gives CDR1 SEHNR, CDR2 FQNEAQ (reference sequence). CDR3 length equals 17 residues. V was shortened by 3 bases and J by 1 base, with 18 bases between the two germline ends. CDR3 DNA: TGTGCCAGCAGCTTCAGGAGGGGGCGAACTACCCAAGAGACCCAGTACTTC. Amino acid sequence: CASSFRRGRTTQETQYF.

This clonotype has just a few counts. V is TRBV6-5 and J is TRBJ2-1; TRBD2 aligns across 8 bases. J gave up 0 bases and V 0 bases, and 10 bases lay outside the gene matches. The CDR3 length is 19 residues. Germline V gene sequence: CDR1 MNHEY, CDR2 SVGAGI. The CDR3 DNA reads as TGTGCCAGCAGTTACTCTCCATTTCAGCGGGGGATCTCCTACAATGAGCAGTTCTTC. Amino acid sequence: CASSYSPFQRGISYNEQFF.

The J gene is TRBJ2-3, the V gene TRBV27; perhaps D is TRBD1 or TRBD2 (5 bases each). The CDR3 contains 16 residues. The germline V and J ends were trimmed by 1 base and 0 bases, with 11 bases remaining between them. Germline-derived CDR1 and CDR2 are MNHEY and SMNVEV (reference sequence). The CDR3 reads CASSLYGTLSTDTQYF. The CDR3 DNA follows: TGTGCCAGCAGTTTATATGGGACGCTAAGCACAGATACGCAGTATTTT.

V usage is TRBV11-3 and J usage is TRBJ2-5; D gene unclear. Trimming took 2 bases from V and 2 from J, leaving 12 bases between them. The CDR3 runs 15 residues. CDR1 and CDR2 (germline): SGHNT, YENEEA. In DNA form, the CDR3 reads TGTGCCAGCAGCTTAAATAGGGTCAGACAAGAGACCCAGTACTTC. It translates to CASSLNRVRQETQYF.

V is TRBV5-1 and J is TRBJ1-3; TRBD1 matches at 7 bases. The CDR3 covers 15 residues. Germline V gene data show CDR1 as SGHRS and CDR2 as YFSETQ. V lost 4 bases and J lost 4; bases outside the gene matches: 8. CDR3 sequence reads: CASSNPRTGGNTIYF. CDR3 nucleotide sequence: TGCGCCAGCAGCAACCCACGGACAGGAGGAAACACCATATATTTT. Variable domain in full (rest from reference TRBV5-1 and TRBJ1-3): KAGVTQTPRYLIKTRGQQVTLSCSPISGHRSVSWYQQTPGQGLQFLFEYFSETQRNKGNFPGRFSGRQFSNSRSEMNVSTLELGDSALYLCASSNPRTGGNTIYFGEGSWLTVV.

The rearrangement joins TRBV6-1 to TRBJ1-1; D possibly corresponds to TRBD1 (6 bases). Looked up from germline, CDR1 is MNHNS and CDR2 is SASEGT. This CDR3 is built from 12 residues. V was trimmed by 6 bases and J by 4 bases, leaving 9 bases between them. The CDR3 DNA reads TGTGCCAGCAGCAGGGGTGGCACTGAAGCTTTCTTT. This encodes CASSRGGTEAFF.

This sequence joins TRBV6-1 and TRBJ1-6; perhaps TRBD1 as D (5 bases). Trimming stripped 4 bases from V and 14 bases from J, with 18 bases between. The germline V gene encodes CDR1 MNHNS and CDR2 SASEGT. This CDR3 has 14 residues. The CDR3 here is CASSGGKSLGALHF. CDR3 nucleotide sequence: TGTGCCAGCAGTGGGGGGAAGAGTTTGGGGGCCCTCCACTTT.